This TCR beta chain was profiled in a study of T cell repertoires in cytomegalovirus infection. Study as a whole: Both CMV infection and a matching HLA type were indicated by public TCR beta signatures. Study-level points and caveats: Dominating the ex vivo response were TCR beta clonotypes that were CMV-specific and HLA-C-restricted.

V was cut by 5 bases and J by 0 bases, with 17 bases left in between. The CDR3 is 17 residues long. The germline gives CDR1 SGHNT, CDR2 YENEEA. This clonotype has just a few counts. Antigen unknown. TCRdb passed the reads through MiXCR, listing each CDR3 protein once. Altogether 400,000 or so distinct CDR3 sequences are present, 15% to 20% being singletons, with the ten largest covering approximately 10%. Sequencing was performed on PBMCs. The rearrangement joins TRBV11-3 to TRBJ1-5; the D gene is possibly TRBD1 (5 bases). The origin of this receptor is a human donor in good health (CMV status not recorded). Some clones in this sample may be carry-over from other donors' samples. The CDR3 region is CASSRRVGVYSNQPQHF. CDR3 coding DNA: TGTGCCAGCAGCCGACGCGTGGGGGTCTATAGCAATCAGCCCCAGCATTTT.